This T cell receptor (beta chain) was captured by sequencing in a study of shared clonotypes between healthy human individuals. The CDR3 is 13 residues long. The V end lost 4 bases, the J end lost 4 bases, and 11 bases lay between the germline ends. Germline CDR1 SGHTA, CDR2 FQGTGA. Genomic DNA of every subset was divided equally among multiple immunoSEQ plates. Here immunoSEQ multiplex PCR was the method, and the copy in TCRdb shows in-frame clones only, minus some. This sample yields about 2.3 million clones, of which more than 80% are seen a single time; 0.35% to 0.5% belongs to the top ten. A split of CD4+ cells into CD45RA+ naive and CD45RA-negative memory subsets was performed. Study results and caveats: When naive CD4 clonotypes were compared across a handful of donors, around 4.6% were shared.

Notes on this clone: What it binds is unknown.

This chain uses TRBV7-3 with TRBJ2-7; D unclear. The sequenced material came from naive CD4+ T cells from PBMCs. The sample's subset: CD45RA+ positively selected. This clonotype was obtained from a young man in good health. Some clones in this sample may be carry-over from other donors' samples. CDR3 sequence reads: CASSSLPFYEQYF. The CDR3 bases are TGTGCCAGCAGCTCCTTGCCGTTTTACGAGCAGTACTTC. Looking up the rest from reference TRBV7-3 and TRBJ2-7 gives the full variable domain: GAGVSQTPSNKVTEKGKYVELRCDPISGHTALYWYRQSLGQGPEFLIYFQGTGAADDSGLPNDRFFAVRPEGSVSTLKIQRTERGDSAVYLCASSSLPFYEQYFGPGTRLTVT.